These 11 T cell receptor beta chains share one sample of origin, sequenced in a study of blood T cell repertoires in COVID-19. Sequencing used immunoSEQ multiplex PCR; TCRdb keeps in-frame clones, though not all of them. The sample has about 100,000 clones, about 88% seen once; the top ten hold 6.5% to 8%. The sample was peripheral blood. These receptors all stem from a man between 25 and 39 years old in a cohort sampled during active COVID-19.

This chain connects TRBV5-4 to TRBJ2-2; 8 bases line up with TRBD1. The CDR3 is made up of 16 amino acids. Germline CDR1 and CDR2: SGHNT and YYREEE (reference sequence). J gave up 1 base and V 0 bases, and 2 bases lay outside the gene matches. The DNA of the CDR3 is TGTGCCAGCAGCTTGGGAGGGACAGGGAACACCGGGGAGCTGTTTTTT. Its protein is CASSLGGTGNTGELFF. The variable domain in full, completed from reference TRBV5-4 and TRBJ2-2, reads ETGVTQSPTHLIKTRGQQVTLRCSSQSGHNTVSWYQQALGQGPQFIFQYYREEENGRGNFPPRFSGLQFPNYSSELNVNALELDDSALYLCASSLGGTGNTGELFFGEGSRLTVL.

CDR3 residues: CASSLDLGRGYQETQYF. In nucleotides, the CDR3 is TGTGCCAGCAGCTTAGATCTAGGGCGCGGGTACCAAGAGACCCAGTACTTC. The chain recombines TRBV7-9 with TRBJ2-5; tentative D call: TRBD2 (5 bases). CDR1 and CDR2 from the germline V gene are SEHNR and FQNEAQ (reference sequence). V lost 1 base, J lost 0 bases, and 15 bases lay in between. This CDR3 has 17 residues.

CDR3 sequence: CASSQGQGALSNQPQHF. CDR3 coding DNA: TGCGCCAGCAGCCAAGGGCAGGGGGCGCTTAGCAATCAGCCCCAGCATTTT. The chain combines TRBV4-1 with TRBJ1-5; 8 bases agree with TRBD1. CDR1 is MGHRA and CDR2 is YSYEKL in the germline V gene. There are 17 residues in the CDR3. The J segment lost 0 bases and the V segment lost 1 base, leaving 5 bases of the junction unmatched.

The J gene is TRBJ2-3, the V gene TRBV2, with D possibly TRBD2 on 5 matching bases. Germline CDR1 reads SNHLY; CDR2 reads FYNNEI. Trimming took off 7 bases at V and 3 bases at J, with 14 bases between the two ends. The CDR3 extends over 14 amino acids. CDR3 region: CASIGGYATDTQYF. The CDR3 DNA is TGTGCCAGCATCGGAGGCTATGCGACAGATACGCAGTATTTT.

In this sample, this clone turned up once. The chain recombines TRBV19 with TRBJ2-2; 10 bases map to TRBD1. This CDR3 has 15 residues. After removal of 4 bases from V and 4 bases from J, the junction contained 3 bases not matched to a gene. Germline CDR1 and CDR2: LNHDA and SQIVND (reference sequence). The CDR3 reads CASSTGTGVTGELFF. In DNA form, the CDR3 reads TGTGCCAGTAGTACGGGGACAGGGGTCACCGGGGAGCTGTTTTTT. Combining the CDR3 with reference TRBV19 and TRBJ2-2 gives the whole variable domain DGGITQSPKYLFRKEGQNVTLSCEQNLNHDAMYWYRQDPGQGLRLIYYSQIVNDFQKGDIAEGYSVSREKKESFPLTVTSAQKNPTAFYLCASSTGTGVTGELFFGEGSRLTVL.

The chain recombines TRBV5-1 with TRBJ2-5; D may be TRBD1 (6 bases). From germline, CDR1 is SGHRS and CDR2 YFSETQ. The V end lost 1 base, the J end lost 3 bases, and 16 bases lay between the germline ends. This CDR3 comprises 16 residues. The DNA for the CDR3 is TGCGCCAGCAGCTTGTGGGACCCGGGGACAAAAGAGACCCAGTACTTC. Amino acid sequence: CASSLWDPGTKETQYF.

The gene calls are TRBV18 and TRBJ1-2; 8 positions match TRBD1. Germline CDR1 and CDR2: KGHSH and LQKENI. This CDR3 region has 13 residues. V gave up 3 bases and J gave up 3 bases; unmatched junction bases: 0. The CDR3 sequence is CASSPGQDYGYTF. The CDR3 coding sequence is TGTGCCAGCTCACCGGGACAGGACTATGGCTACACCTTC.

The gene calls are TRBV9 and TRBJ2-1, with D possibly matching TRBD2 (6 bases). CDR1 SGDLS and CDR2 YYNGEE come from the germline V gene. Trimming shortened V by 3 bases and J by 0 bases, and 10 bases separated the two germline ends. The CDR3 length is 15 residues. The CDR3 nucleotides are TGTGCCAGCAGCGGAGGAGGGAGCTCCTACAATGAGCAGTTCTTC. Translating gives CASSGGGSSYNEQFF.

The genes are TRBV9 and TRBJ1-6; D unclear. V lost 4 bases and J lost 9, with 14 bases in between. The CDR3 has 14 residues. The germline V gene encodes CDR1 SGDLS and CDR2 YYNGEE. The CDR3 DNA follows: TGTGCCAGCAGCCCTCCTGCTATTGGTTCACCCCTCCACTTT. It specifies CASSPPAIGSPLHF.

On this clone itself: An end of the junction differs from the germline gene, which may be a read error. The chain employs TRBV7-2 and TRBJ2-2; 7 bases align to TRBD1. CDR3 length equals 12 residues. Per the germline V gene, CDR1 is SGHTA and CDR2 is FQGNSA. This CDR3 reads CASSLGGQAWPF. In nucleotides, the CDR3 is TGTGCCAGCAGCTTAGGTGGACAGGCCTGGCCTTTT.

The CDR3 reads CASSLWAAATNEKLFF. The CDR3 region has the DNA TGTGCCAGCAGTTTATGGGCAGCTGCAACTAATGAAAAACTGTTTTTT. This chain uses TRBV27 with TRBJ1-4; D uncertain. Per germline, CDR1 MNHEY and CDR2 SMNVEV (reference sequence). Between the trimmed V and J ends, which lost 1 base and 0 bases, there was a span of 9 bases. The CDR3 spans 16 residues.